These T cell receptor beta chains were read from a single sample in a study of CXCR3-negative and CXCR3-positive naive CD8 T cells. Reanalyzing the 5' RACE reads, TCRdb keeps one entry per CDR3 protein, without DNA. This sample's table reports some 130,000 distinct CDR3 sequences. Specimen: naive CXCR3- CD8+ T cells from blood. These receptors were obtained from a human donor in good health. Some clones in this sample may be carry-over from other donors' samples. CDR3s include the opening cysteine and the closing phenylalanine or tryptophan.

v_call	j_call	cdr3_aa
TRBV20-1	TRBJ2-7	CSAGESTYEQYF
TRBV28	TRBJ2-7	CASSRAIGYEQYF
TRBV7-2	TRBJ1-5	CASSLDAGENQPQHF
TRBV5-6	TRBJ2-7	CASSSGPGQGTYEQYF
TRBV5-1	TRBJ1-3	CASSLDRPGSGNTIYF
TRBV20-1	TRBJ2-7	CSATLPGASGSYEQYF
TRBV29-1	TRBJ2-7	CSVVVAWEQYF
TRBV29-1	TRBJ2-7	CSVDTGYEQYF
TRBV15	TRBJ2-7	CATSSGRTSGRYEQYF
TRBV4-1	TRBJ2-7	CASSQDWGSYEQYF
TRBV19	TRBJ2-3	CASTLGQGLGDTQYF
TRBV28	TRBJ2-1	CASSQSPGQGTNEQFF
TRBV13	TRBJ2-3	CASSSSRGRTDTQYF
TRBV12-3/TRBV12-4	TRBJ2-3	CASSSQTSGREEGTQYF
TRBV7-6	TRBJ2-7	CASGAGGFYEQYF
TRBV7-2	TRBJ1-2	CASSLADSYGYTF
TRBV27	TRBJ1-5	CASSSWDRKQPQHF
TRBV7-9	TRBJ2-1	CASSFLLAGGYNEQFF
TRBV5-1	TRBJ2-7	CASSGGTGGFDYEQYF
TRBV28	TRBJ2-1	CASGLVYEQYF
TRBV12-3/TRBV12-4	TRBJ1-2	CASSPRTGNYTYGYTF
TRBV12-3/TRBV12-4	TRBJ2-1	CASSLVGAPGLF
TRBV15	TRBJ2-1	CATSIPGGDEQFF
TRBV5-6	TRBJ2-1	CASSLERTSGGYNEQFF
TRBV24-1	TRBJ2-5	CATSDRTSGRQETQYF
TRBV7-3	TRBJ2-3	CASSNGQGPFTDTQYF
TRBV29-1	TRBJ1-2	CSVEDSVWGYTF
TRBV5-1	TRBJ2-7	CASSLSPSVAYEQYF
TRBV29-1	TRBJ2-1	CSVDMLAGGPYEQFF
TRBV13	TRBJ2-7	CASSRQTYEQYF
TRBV20-1	TRBJ2-1	CRPPDDNEQFF
TRBV7-9	TRBJ2-3	CASEPAGASTDTQYF
TRBV2	TRBJ1-1	CASTLAGTEAFF
TRBV19	TRBJ1-3	CASSGGGDSEDRPARGNTIYF
TRBV11-2	TRBJ2-1	CASSPGTSVYEQFF
TRBV9	TRBJ2-7	CASSTGGRNSYEQYF
TRBV4-3	TRBJ2-7	CASSQDRDRGSYEQYF
TRBV28	TRBJ1-6	CASSLTPTPLHF
TRBV12-3/TRBV12-4	TRBJ1-1	CASSSEGVLVTEAFF
TRBV10-1	TRBJ1-1	CAIGTENTEAFF
TRBV27	TRBJ2-5	CASRLSGSRKTQYF
TRBV28	TRBJ2-7	CASSLQGSYEQYF
TRBV27	TRBJ2-2	CASSLLDTGELFF
TRBV13	TRBJ2-5	CASSLSSDRGQETQYF
TRBV7-9	TRBJ2-2	CASSHPWGQTNTGELFF
TRBV7-2	TRBJ2-1	CASSLVTYNEQFF
TRBV4-3	TRBJ2-5	CASSQGIVWGEREAQYF
TRBV11-1	TRBJ2-1	CASSLIDRGLVNEQFF
TRBV7-2	TRBJ2-5	CASSLDGEETQYF
TRBV7-9	TRBJ2-7	CASSTTSGGARYEQYF
TRBV5-1	TRBJ2-1	CASSLEWTGGSSYNEQFF
TRBV29-1	TRBJ1-2	CSVEGGTGLRRYGYTF
TRBV23-1	TRBJ2-2	CASSPLAGLTNTGELFF